Below, 21 T cell receptor beta chains from the same sample are listed, as sequenced in a study of OX40 agonist ivuxolimab in advanced cancers. Profiling relied on immunoSEQ multiplex PCR, and the TCRdb table lists in-frame clones only, not all of them. The table shows roughly 92,000 clones, with around 89% occurring only once. Here the sequenced sample was CD4+ or CD8+ T cells sorted from blood, taken in a trial of the OX40 agonist ivuxolimab. These TCRs come from an adult with an advanced solid tumor such as melanoma, head and neck, liver or kidney cancer.

This clone was detected once. This chain joins TRBV5-1 and TRBJ1-5; 9 bases map to TRBD1. The trim removed 8 bases at V and 11 bases at J, leaving 14 bases unmatched. Germline V gene data show CDR1 as SGHRS and CDR2 as YFSETQ. This CDR3 spans 14 amino acids. This chain's CDR3 is CARTTGQGFWSQHF. DNA of the CDR3: TGCGCCAGGACCACGGGACAGGGCTTTTGGTCCCAGCATTTT.

This sequence joins TRBV5-4 and TRBJ2-5; D possibly corresponds to TRBD2 (6 bases). Germline CDR1 is SGHNT and CDR2 is YYREEE (reference sequence). Deletions cut 7 bases from V and 4 bases from J, with 17 bases between. The CDR3 is 14 residues long. The CDR3 is CASGRGGGIETQYF. For the CDR3, the DNA is TGTGCCAGCGGCCGGGGAGGTGGGATAGAGACCCAGTACTTC.

The V and J genes are TRBV19 and TRBJ1-6; D not certain. The CDR3 sequence is 15 residues long. V was shortened by 3 bases and J by 8 bases, with 14 bases between the two germline ends. Germline CDR1 LNHDA, CDR2 SQIVND (reference sequence). The CDR3 region has the DNA TGTGCCAGTAGTATCCGAGAACGAAGGCATTCACCCCTCCACTTT. Amino acid sequence: CASSIRERRHSPLHF.

J is TRBJ1-1 and V is TRBV14, with D unresolved. The ends were cut back, 2 bases at V and 1 base at J, with 5 bases in the middle. The CDR3 covers 13 residues. Germline values: CDR1 SGHDN, CDR2 FVKESK. This CDR3 is CASSQYPNTEAFF. CDR3 bases: TGTGCCAGCAGCCAATACCCGAACACTGAAGCTTTCTTT.

The chain recombines TRBV7-3 with TRBJ2-4; no firm D call. This CDR3 spans 14 amino acids. The ends were cut back, 5 bases at V and 6 bases at J, with 14 bases in the middle. Germline lookup yields CDR1 SGHTA and CDR2 FQGTGA. The CDR3: CASSQGGSGNIQYF. The CDR3 DNA is TGTGCCAGCAGCCAAGGCGGCAGTGGAAACATTCAGTACTTC.

This clone was counted once. The V gene is TRBV7-9, the J gene TRBJ2-3; 8 nucleotides line up with TRBD2. Per the germline V gene, CDR1 is SEHNR and CDR2 is FQNEAQ (reference sequence). The V and J ends lost 5 bases and 2 bases, in that order; junction bases with no gene match: 9. This CDR3 is 16 amino acids long. CDR3 loop: CASSPSAGGVTDTQYF. The CDR3 nucleotides read TGTGCCAGCAGCCCTTCGGCGGGGGGAGTCACAGATACGCAGTATTTT.

This rearrangement joins TRBV15 to TRBJ1-1; D not resolved. V was pared by 2 bases and J by 1 base, with 11 bases between. Germline CDR1 and CDR2: LNHNV and YYDKDF (reference sequence). This CDR3 contains 15 residues. CDR3 in amino acids: CATSRSPEPNTEAFF. As DNA, the CDR3 is TGTGCCACCAGCAGAAGCCCGGAGCCGAACACTGAAGCTTTCTTT. Variable domain in full (rest from reference TRBV15 and TRBJ1-1): DAMVIQNPRYQVTQFGKPVTLSCSQTLNHNVMYWYQQKSSQAPKLLFHYYDKDFNNEADTPDNFQSRRPNTSFCFLDIRSPGLGDTAMYLCATSRSPEPNTEAFFGQGTRLTVV.

This clone was counted a few times. The genes are TRBV7-9 and TRBJ1-2; D not resolved. Germline V lookup: CDR1 SEHNR, CDR2 FQNEAQ (reference sequence). The CDR3 contains 13 residues. The V gene lost 0 bases and the J gene lost 8 bases, with 10 bases spanning the gap. The CDR3 is CASSLASGVGYTF. CDR3 in DNA: TGTGCCAGCAGCTTAGCGTCCGGGGTAGGCTACACCTTC.

V gene TRBV18 combines with J gene TRBJ2-3; D call uncertain. Germline values: CDR1 KGHSH, CDR2 LQKENI. CDR3 length: 11 residues. V lost 5 bases, J lost 0 bases, and 0 bases lay in between. The CDR3 protein is CASSSTDTQYF. The CDR3 coding sequence is TGTGCCAGCTCAAGCACAGATACGCAGTATTTT.

The V call is TRBV19, the J call TRBJ1-1; TRBD1 aligns across 9 bases. Germline values: CDR1 LNHDA, CDR2 SQIVND (reference sequence). V lost 4 bases, J lost 6 bases, and 6 bases stayed unmatched. CDR3 length: 14 residues. CDR3 region: CASSKQGAPAEAFF. The DNA of the CDR3 is TGTGCCAGTAGTAAACAGGGGGCGCCAGCTGAAGCTTTCTTT.

The rearrangement joins TRBV30 to TRBJ2-7; D is perhaps TRBD2 (6 bases). The CDR3 is 11 residues long. Germline values: CDR1 GTSNPN, CDR2 SVGIG (reference sequence). The V end was cut by 3 bases, the J end by 12 bases, with 15 bases between. CDR3 in DNA: TGTGCCTGGAGACAGAAACGGGGGACGTACTTC. It yields the protein CAWRQKRGTYF.

This clone was observed a single time. The rearrangement uses TRBV29-1 and TRBJ2-1; D is possibly TRBD1 (6 bases). The CDR3 covers 13 residues. The germline gives CDR1 SQVTM, CDR2 ANQGSEA. V shed 5 bases and J shed 6 bases, with 14 bases lying between them. CDR3 sequence reads: CSVSTGISNEQFF. CDR3 DNA: TGCAGCGTTTCCACAGGGATAAGCAATGAGCAGTTCTTC.

This chain uses TRBV5-1 with TRBJ1-1, with 7 bases lining up with TRBD1. With 4 bases clipped from V and 7 bases from J, the junction kept 10 bases outside the gene matches. CDR3 length equals 14 residues. Germline CDR1 is SGHRS and CDR2 is YFSETQ. The CDR3 region is CASSPAGTAIEAFF. The DNA for the CDR3 is TGCGCCAGCAGCCCAGCCGGGACAGCGATTGAAGCTTTCTTT.

The chain recombines TRBV27 with TRBJ2-5; the D is unclear. V gave up 6 bases and J gave up 5 bases, with 16 bases separating them. The germline CDR1 and CDR2 sequences are MNHEY and SMNVEV (reference sequence). The CDR3 loop spans 14 amino acids. As DNA, the CDR3 is TGTGCCAGCAGCAGAGGACCGCTTTGGGAGACCCAGTACTTC. Translated, it gives CASSRGPLWETQYF.

J is TRBJ1-1 and V is TRBV19; D is unclear. The CDR3 is made up of 17 amino acids. Germline V gene data show CDR1 as LNHDA and CDR2 as SQIVND (reference sequence). The ends were cut back, 6 bases at V and 3 bases at J, with 23 bases in the middle. The DNA of the CDR3 is TGTGCCAGTAGCCGACGGGGTGGCTCGGCTCGCGACACTGAAGCTTTCTTT. It codes for CASSRRGGSARDTEAFF.

The chain has TRBV19 and TRBJ2-6, with 9 bases matching TRBD1. CDR1 is LNHDA and CDR2 is SQIVND in the germline V gene (reference sequence). V was pared by 7 bases and J by 2 bases, with 9 bases of the junction left unmatched. The CDR3 sequence is 17 residues long. The CDR3 loop is CASTPGTGFAGANVLTF. The CDR3 DNA follows: TGTGCCAGTACTCCAGGGACAGGGTTTGCTGGGGCCAACGTCCTGACTTTC.

V is TRBV7-2 and J is TRBJ2-7, with 8 bases fitting TRBD2. J lost 0 bases, V lost 5 bases, and 6 bases had no gene match. Germline CDR1 and CDR2: SGHTA and FQGNSA. The CDR3 has 15 amino acids. The CDR3 loop is CASSPTSVSSYEQYF. CDR3 in DNA: TGTGCCAGCAGCCCGACTAGCGTGAGCTCCTACGAGCAGTACTTC.

This clone showed up just a few times. This rearrangement joins TRBV25-1 to TRBJ1-2, with D possibly matching TRBD1 (6 bases). CDR1 MGHDK and CDR2 SYGVNS come from the germline V gene. The V gene lost 5 bases and the J gene lost 1 base, with 8 bases spanning the gap. CDR3 size: 13 residues. The CDR3 nucleotides read TGTGCCAGCAGTATACAGGGTAACTATGGCTACACCTTC. This encodes CASSIQGNYGYTF.

The chain employs TRBV7-2 and TRBJ1-3; maybe TRBD1 (5 bases). The CDR3 is 15 amino acids. The V end was cut by 0 bases, the J end by 0 bases, with 6 bases between. Germline CDR1 and CDR2: SGHTA and FQGNSA. The CDR3 loop reads CASSLATGSGNTIYF. Here the CDR3 DNA reads TGTGCCAGCAGCTTAGCTACAGGCTCTGGAAACACCATATATTTT.

V is TRBV19 and J is TRBJ1-1; TRBD1 might be the D (6 bases). The CDR3 runs 16 residues. Germline V gives CDR1 LNHDA, CDR2 SQIVND (reference sequence). V was shortened by 5 bases and J by 0 bases, with 16 bases between the two germline ends. In nucleotides, the CDR3 is TGTGCCAGTAGTGCACCACGGACAGCCATGAACACTGAAGCTTTCTTT. It codes for CASSAPRTAMNTEAFF. The whole variable domain, remainder taken from reference TRBV19 and TRBJ1-1, is DGGITQSPKYLFRKEGQNVTLSCEQNLNHDAMYWYRQDPGQGLRLIYYSQIVNDFQKGDIAEGYSVSREKKESFPLTVTSAQKNPTAFYLCASSAPRTAMNTEAFFGQGTRLTVV.

The chain links TRBV6-6 to TRBJ2-1; 9 bases line up with TRBD1. CDR1 is MNHNY and CDR2 is SVGAGI in the germline V gene (reference sequence). The CDR3 is 16 amino acids. V lost 6 bases to trimming and J lost 3 bases; unmatched junction nucleotides: 9. CDR3: CASSPSGTGFYNEQFF. In nucleotides, the CDR3 is TGTGCCAGCAGCCCCTCGGGGACAGGGTTCTACAATGAGCAGTTCTTC.